Listed below are T cell receptor beta chains from one sample, sequenced in a study of technical replicates of blood from several donors. Libraries were prepared by immunoSEQ multiplex PCR; TCRdb keeps only in-frame clonotypes and omits some of them. The profile shows around 93,000 clones, roughly 94% of them singletons. The sample consisted of T cells isolated from PBMCs. All receptors derive from a human donor in good health. Each CDR3 is given with its conserved first and last residue. A D gene is named only where the DNA matches it firmly. The listing skips clone size in some rows; elsewhere it reads once, few, many or a size class.

TRBV5-4	.	TRBJ1-2	.	TGTGCCAGCAGCCCGGCCAACAGGGATGGCTACACCTTC	CASSPANRDGYTF
TRBV4-1	.	TRBJ2-5	.	TGCGCCAGCAGCCAAGATCTCGCAGGGGTGCAAGAGACCCAGTACTTC	CASSQDLAGVQETQYF
TRBV7-9	TRBD2	TRBJ2-7	.	TGTGCCAGCAGCCTAGCGGGAGCAGCCCACGAGCAGTACTTC	CASSLAGAAHEQYF
TRBV6-5	TRBD2	TRBJ2-1	.	TGTGCCAGCAGAATAATAGCGGGACACAATGAGCAGTTCTTC	CASRIIAGHNEQFF
TRBV4-1	TRBD2	TRBJ2-1	.	TGCGCCAGCAGCCGACGTCAATTGCGGGAGGCGGAAAATGAGCAGTTCTTC	CASSRRQLREAENEQFF
TRBV9	TRBD1	TRBJ2-1	.	TGTGCCAGCAGCGCGGGACAGGGGCCGAACAATGAGCAGTTCTTC	CASSAGQGPNNEQFF
TRBV5-6	TRBD1	TRBJ2-7	.	TGTGCCAGCAGCGTCCGGGACAGGGAGTACGAGCAGTACTTC	CASSVRDREYEQYF
TRBV6-5	.	TRBJ2-2	.	TGTGCCAGCAGTCGGTCCACCACCACCGGGGAGCTGTTTTTT	CASSRSTTTGELFF
TRBV11-2	TRBD1	TRBJ1-1	.	TGTGCCAGCAGCCACAGGGGGCGAGTCACTGAAGCTTTCTTT	CASSHRGRVTEAFF
TRBV9	.	TRBJ1-1	once	TGTGCCAGCAGCGTAACAGGTGATGAAGCTTTCTTT	CASSVTGDEAFF
TRBV18	TRBD1	TRBJ1-1	.	TGTGCCAGCTCACCTCTCGGACAGGTGAACACTGAAGCTTTCTTT	CASSPLGQVNTEAFF
TRBV27	TRBD1	TRBJ1-2	.	TGTGCCAGCAGGGTAACAGGGGGAACTAACTATGGCTACACCTTC	CASRVTGGTNYGYTF
TRBV5-6	TRBD1	TRBJ2-1	.	TGTGCCAGCAGCTTGACGTGGCGGACAGGGGGCTTCTTC	CASSLTWRTGGFF
TRBV15	TRBD1	TRBJ2-7	.	TGTGCCACCGGGGGGACAGGGAGGGAGCAGTACTTC	CATGGTGREQYF
TRBV7-8	.	TRBJ2-5	.	TGTGCCAGCAGCTCGACAGTGGGAGAGACCCAGTACTTC	CASSSTVGETQYF
TRBV4-2	TRBD2	TRBJ2-1	.	TGTGCCAGCAGCCAGACTAGCGGGTTTTCCTACAATGAGCAGTTCTTC	CASSQTSGFSYNEQFF
TRBV7-2	TRBD2	TRBJ2-3	.	TGTGCCAGCAGCCCCTTCTATGCGGGAGGGGGCACAGATACGCAGTATTTT	CASSPFYAGGGTDTQYF
TRBV9	.	TRBJ1-2	.	TGTGCCAGCAGCCCCGGGGAGGACGATGGATACTATGGCTACACCTTC	CASSPGEDDGYYGYTF
TRBV13	.	TRBJ1-1	.	TGTGCCAGCAGCGTCACAGGGATAGCTGAAGCTTTCTTT	CASSVTGIAEAFF
TRBV5-1	.	TRBJ2-5	.	TGCGCCAGCAGCTTCCGACGGGTCGGTGAGACCCAGTACTTC	CASSFRRVGETQYF
TRBV14	.	TRBJ2-1	once	TGTGCCAGCAGCCAAGACGTACAGGGCGGTGAGCAGTTCTTC	CASSQDVQGGEQFF
TRBV15	TRBD2	TRBJ2-7	.	TGTGCCACCAGCAGAGAACATAAAAGCATAGGGACTATCTACGAGCAGTACTTC	CATSREHKSIGTIYEQYF
TRBV9	TRBD2	TRBJ2-7	.	TGTGCCAGCAGCCTCACGACGGGGGGCTACGAGCAGTACTTC	CASSLTTGGYEQYF
TRBV15	.	TRBJ2-3	.	TGTGCCACCAGCAGACTAGGGAGCAGTGAAGATACGCAGTATTTT	CATSRLGSSEDTQYF
TRBV5-1	.	TRBJ1-4	.	TGCGCCAGCAGCCCTAGCCAAAATGAAAAACTGTTTTTT	CASSPSQNEKLFF